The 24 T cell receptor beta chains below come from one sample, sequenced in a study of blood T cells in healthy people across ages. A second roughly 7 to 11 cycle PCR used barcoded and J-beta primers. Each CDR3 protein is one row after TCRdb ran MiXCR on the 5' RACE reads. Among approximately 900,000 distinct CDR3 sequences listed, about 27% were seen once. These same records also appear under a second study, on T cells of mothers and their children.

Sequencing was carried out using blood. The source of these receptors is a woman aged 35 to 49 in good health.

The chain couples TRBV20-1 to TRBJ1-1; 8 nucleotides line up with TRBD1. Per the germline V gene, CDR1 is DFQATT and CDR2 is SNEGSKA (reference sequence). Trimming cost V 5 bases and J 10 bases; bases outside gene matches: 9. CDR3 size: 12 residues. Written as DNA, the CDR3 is TGCAGTGCTGGGACAGGCCTTGGGGTAGCTTTCTTT. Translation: CSAGTGLGVAFF.

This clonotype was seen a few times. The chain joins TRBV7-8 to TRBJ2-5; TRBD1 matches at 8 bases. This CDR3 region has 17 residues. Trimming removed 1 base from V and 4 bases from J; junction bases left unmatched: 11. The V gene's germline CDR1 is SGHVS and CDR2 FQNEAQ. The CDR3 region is CASSLGRVRGRGETQYF. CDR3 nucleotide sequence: TGTGCCAGCAGCTTAGGGAGGGTCAGGGGGCGCGGAGAGACCCAGTACTTC.

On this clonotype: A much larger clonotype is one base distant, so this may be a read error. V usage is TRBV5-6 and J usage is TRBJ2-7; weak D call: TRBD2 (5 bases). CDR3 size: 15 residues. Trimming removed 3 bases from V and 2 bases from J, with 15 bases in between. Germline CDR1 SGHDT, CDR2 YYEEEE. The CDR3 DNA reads TGTGCCAGCAGCTCGGATGGTCGGGGAACCTACGAGCAGTACTTC. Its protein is CASSSDGRGTYEQYF.

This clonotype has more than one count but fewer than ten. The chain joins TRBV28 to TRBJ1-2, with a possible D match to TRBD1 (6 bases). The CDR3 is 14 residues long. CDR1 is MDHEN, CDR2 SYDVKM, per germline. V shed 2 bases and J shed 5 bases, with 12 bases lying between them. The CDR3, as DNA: TGTGCCAGCAGTTTAGTGCAGGGGAGATATGGCTACACCTTC. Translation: CASSLVQGRYGYTF.

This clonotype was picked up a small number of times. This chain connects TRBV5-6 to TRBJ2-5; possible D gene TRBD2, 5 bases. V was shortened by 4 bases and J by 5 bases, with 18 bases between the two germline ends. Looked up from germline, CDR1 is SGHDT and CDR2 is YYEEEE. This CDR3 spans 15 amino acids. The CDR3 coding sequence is TGTGCCAGCAGCCAAATAGAGGGCTTGCAGGAGACCCAGTACTTC. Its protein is CASSQIEGLQETQYF. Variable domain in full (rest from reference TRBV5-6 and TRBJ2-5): DAGVTQSPTHLIKTRGQQVTLRCSPKSGHDTVSWYQQALGQGPQFIFQYYEEEERQRGNFPDRFSGHQFPNYSSELNVNALLLGDSALYLCASSQIEGLQETQYFGPGTRLLVL.

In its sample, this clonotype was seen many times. As DNA, the CDR3 is TGCAGCGTTGACAAAACAAACACCGGGGAGCTGTTTTTT. Amino acids: CSVDKTNTGELFF. The rearrangement links TRBV29-1 to TRBJ2-2, with D uncertain. The CDR3 extends over 13 amino acids. The germline V gene has CDR1 SQVTM and CDR2 ANQGSEA. V was clipped by 3 bases and J by 2 bases, with 7 bases between them.

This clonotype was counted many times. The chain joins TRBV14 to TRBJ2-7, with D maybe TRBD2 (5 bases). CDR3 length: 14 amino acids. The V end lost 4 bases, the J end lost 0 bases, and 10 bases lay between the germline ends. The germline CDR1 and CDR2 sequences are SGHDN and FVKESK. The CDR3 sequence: CASSRLGGSYEQYF. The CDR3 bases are TGTGCCAGCAGCCGCCTCGGAGGCTCCTACGAGCAGTACTTC.

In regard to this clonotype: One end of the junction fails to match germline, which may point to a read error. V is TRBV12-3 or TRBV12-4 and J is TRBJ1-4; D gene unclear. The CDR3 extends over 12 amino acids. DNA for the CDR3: TGTGCCAGCAGATTTGAAAATGGAAAACTGTTTTTT. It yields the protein CASRFENGKLFF.

The CDR3 DNA is TGCAGTGCTAGAGGCACGTTCGGCCTCTCTGGAAACACCATATATTTT. Its translation is CSARGTFGLSGNTIYF. The chain links TRBV20-1 to TRBJ1-3; D gene ambiguous. Germline V gene lookup returns CDR1 DFQATT and CDR2 SNEGSKA (reference sequence). The CDR3 is 16 residues long. Deletions cut 1 base from V and 0 bases from J, with 13 bases between.

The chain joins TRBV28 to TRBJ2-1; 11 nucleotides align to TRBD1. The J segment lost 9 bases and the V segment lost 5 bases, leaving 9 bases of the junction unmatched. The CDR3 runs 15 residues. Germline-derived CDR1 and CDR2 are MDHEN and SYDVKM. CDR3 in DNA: TGTGCCAGCAGTCTCTCCGGGACAGGGGGGATTGAGCAGTTCTTC. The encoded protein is CASSLSGTGGIEQFF.

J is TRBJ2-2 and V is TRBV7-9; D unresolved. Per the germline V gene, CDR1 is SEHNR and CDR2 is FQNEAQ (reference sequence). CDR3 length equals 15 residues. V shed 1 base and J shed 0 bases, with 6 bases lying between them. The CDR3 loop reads CASSLETTNTGELFF. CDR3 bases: TGTGCCAGCAGCTTAGAGACAACGAACACCGGGGAGCTGTTTTTT. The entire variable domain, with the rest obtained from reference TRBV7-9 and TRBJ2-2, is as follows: DTGVSQNPRHKITKRGQNVTFRCDPISEHNRLYWYRQTLGQGPEFLTYFQNEAQLEKSRLLSDRFSAERPKGSFSTLEIQRTEQGDSAMYLCASSLETTNTGELFFGEGSRLTVL.

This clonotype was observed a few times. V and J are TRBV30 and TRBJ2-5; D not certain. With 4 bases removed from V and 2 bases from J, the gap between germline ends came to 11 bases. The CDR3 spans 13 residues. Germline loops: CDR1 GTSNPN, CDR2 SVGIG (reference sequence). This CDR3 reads CAWNRGVQETQYF. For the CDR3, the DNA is TGTGCCTGGAATCGTGGGGTGCAAGAGACCCAGTACTTC.

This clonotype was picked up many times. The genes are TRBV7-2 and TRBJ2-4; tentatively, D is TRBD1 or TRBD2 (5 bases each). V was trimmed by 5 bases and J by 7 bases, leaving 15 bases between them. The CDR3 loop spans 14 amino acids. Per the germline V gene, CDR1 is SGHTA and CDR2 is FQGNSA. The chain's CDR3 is CASSPGTIRNIQYF. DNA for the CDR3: TGTGCCAGCAGCCCCGGGACCATTCGGAACATTCAGTACTTC. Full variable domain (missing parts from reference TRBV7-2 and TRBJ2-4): GAGVSQSPSNKVTEKGKDVELRCDPISGHTALYWYRQSLGQGLEFLIYFQGNSAPDKSGLPSDRFSAERTGGSVSTLTIQRTQQEDSAVYLCASSPGTIRNIQYFGAGTRLSVL.

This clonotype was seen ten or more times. The CDR3 region has the DNA TGTGCCAGCAGCCCACGGGACAGGGGACCGAACACTGAAGCTTTCTTT. Its translation is CASSPRDRGPNTEAFF. This chain uses TRBV6-6 with TRBJ1-1, with 10 bases that match TRBD1. The germline V gene has CDR1 MNHNY and CDR2 SVGAGI (reference sequence). This CDR3 spans 16 amino acids. The J segment lost 1 base and the V segment lost 6 bases, leaving 8 bases of the junction unmatched.

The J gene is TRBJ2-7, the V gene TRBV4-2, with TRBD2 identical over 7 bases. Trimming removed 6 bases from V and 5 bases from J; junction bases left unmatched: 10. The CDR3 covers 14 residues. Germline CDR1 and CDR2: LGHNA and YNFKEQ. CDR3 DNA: TGTGCCAGCAGTTATCGGGGGGAAGGCAACGAGCAGTACTTC. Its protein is CASSYRGEGNEQYF.

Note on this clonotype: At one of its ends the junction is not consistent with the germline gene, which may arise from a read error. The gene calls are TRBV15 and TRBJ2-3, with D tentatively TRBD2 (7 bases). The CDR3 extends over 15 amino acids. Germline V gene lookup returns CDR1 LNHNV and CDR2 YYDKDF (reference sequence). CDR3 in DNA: TGTGCCACCAGCAGAGAAGGGGGGGTCACAGGTACGCAGTATTTT. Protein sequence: CATSREGGVTGTQYF.

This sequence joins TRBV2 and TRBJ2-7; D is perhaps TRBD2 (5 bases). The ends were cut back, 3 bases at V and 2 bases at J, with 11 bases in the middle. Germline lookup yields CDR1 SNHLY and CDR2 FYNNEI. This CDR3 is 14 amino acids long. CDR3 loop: CASSERAETYEQYF. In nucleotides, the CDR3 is TGTGCCAGCAGTGAGAGGGCAGAAACCTACGAGCAGTACTTC.

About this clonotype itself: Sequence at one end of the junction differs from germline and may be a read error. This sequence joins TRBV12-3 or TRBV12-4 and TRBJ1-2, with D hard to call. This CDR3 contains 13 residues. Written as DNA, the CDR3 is TGTGCCAGCAGTTTAAGGCAGAACTATGACTACACCTTC. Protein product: CASSLRQNYDYTF.

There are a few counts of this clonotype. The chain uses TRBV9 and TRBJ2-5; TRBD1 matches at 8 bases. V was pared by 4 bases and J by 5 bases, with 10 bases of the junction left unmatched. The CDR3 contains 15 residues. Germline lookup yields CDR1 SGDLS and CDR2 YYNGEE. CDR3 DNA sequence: TGTGCCAGCAGCACTCCGACAGGGGTCGGGGAGACCCAGTACTTC. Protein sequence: CASSTPTGVGETQYF.

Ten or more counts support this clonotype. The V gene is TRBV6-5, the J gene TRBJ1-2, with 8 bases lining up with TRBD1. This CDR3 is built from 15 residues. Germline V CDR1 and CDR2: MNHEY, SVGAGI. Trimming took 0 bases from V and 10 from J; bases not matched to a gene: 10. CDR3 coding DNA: TGTGCCAGCAGTTACTCGGCGGGGACAGGTGTGATCTACACCTTC. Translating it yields CASSYSAGTGVIYTF.

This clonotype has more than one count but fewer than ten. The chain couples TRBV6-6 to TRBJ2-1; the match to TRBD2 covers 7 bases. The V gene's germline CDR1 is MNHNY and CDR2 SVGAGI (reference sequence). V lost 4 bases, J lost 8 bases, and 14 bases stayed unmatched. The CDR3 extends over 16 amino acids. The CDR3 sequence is CASSLPSGTTLDEQFF. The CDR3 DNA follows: TGTGCCAGCAGTTTACCCTCCGGGACTACCCTAGATGAGCAGTTCTTC.

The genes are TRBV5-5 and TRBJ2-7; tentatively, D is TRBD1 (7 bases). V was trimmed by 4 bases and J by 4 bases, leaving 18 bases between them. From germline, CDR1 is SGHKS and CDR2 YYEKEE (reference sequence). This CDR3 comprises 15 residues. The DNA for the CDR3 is TGTGCCAGCAGCCGGGGGACAGTTCGCCCTTACGAGCAGTACTTC. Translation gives CASSRGTVRPYEQYF.

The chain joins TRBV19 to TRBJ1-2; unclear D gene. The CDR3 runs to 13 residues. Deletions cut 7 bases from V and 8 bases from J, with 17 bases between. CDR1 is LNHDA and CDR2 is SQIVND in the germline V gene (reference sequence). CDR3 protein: CASIAGLGGGYTF. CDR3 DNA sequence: TGTGCCAGTATCGCCGGACTCGGAGGGGGCTACACCTTC.

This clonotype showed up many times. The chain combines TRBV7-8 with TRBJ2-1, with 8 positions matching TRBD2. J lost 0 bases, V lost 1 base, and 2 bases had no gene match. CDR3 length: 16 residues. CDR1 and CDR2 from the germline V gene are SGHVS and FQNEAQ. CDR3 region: CASSLGRGDSYNEQFF. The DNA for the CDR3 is TGTGCCAGCAGCTTAGGGCGGGGGGACTCCTACAATGAGCAGTTCTTC. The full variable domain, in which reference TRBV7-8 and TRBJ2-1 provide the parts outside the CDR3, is GAGVSQSPRYKVAKRGQDVALRCDPISGHVSLFWYQQALGQGPEFLTYFQNEAQLDKSGLPSDRFFAERPEGSVSTLKIQRTQQEDSAVYLCASSLGRGDSYNEQFFGPGTRLTVL.